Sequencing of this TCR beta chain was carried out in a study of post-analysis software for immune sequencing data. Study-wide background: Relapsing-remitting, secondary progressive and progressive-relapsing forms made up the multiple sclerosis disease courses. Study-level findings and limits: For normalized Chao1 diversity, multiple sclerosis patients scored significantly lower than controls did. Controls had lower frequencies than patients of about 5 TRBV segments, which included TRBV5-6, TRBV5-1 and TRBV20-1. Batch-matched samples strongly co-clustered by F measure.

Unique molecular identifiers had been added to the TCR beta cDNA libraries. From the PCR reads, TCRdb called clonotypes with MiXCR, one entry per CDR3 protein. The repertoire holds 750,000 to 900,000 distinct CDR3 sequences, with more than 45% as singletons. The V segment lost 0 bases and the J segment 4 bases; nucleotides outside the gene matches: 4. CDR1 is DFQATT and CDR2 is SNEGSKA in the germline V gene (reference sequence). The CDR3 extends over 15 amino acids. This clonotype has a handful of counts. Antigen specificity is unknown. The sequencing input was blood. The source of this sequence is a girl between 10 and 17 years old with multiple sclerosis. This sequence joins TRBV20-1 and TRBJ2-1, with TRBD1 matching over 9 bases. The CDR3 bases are TGCAGTGCTAGAGAATTCGGGACAGGGTACAATGAGCAGTTCTTC. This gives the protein CSAREFGTGYNEQFF.